These 26 T cell receptor beta chains came from one sample sequenced in a study of T cell changes during pregnancy in multiple sclerosis. Assay used: immunoSEQ multiplex PCR; TCRdb lists only in-frame clones, some missing. The profile covers tens of thousands of clones, with more than 75% appearing a single time and 7% to 10% taken by the ten largest. This specimen consisted of CD8+ T cells from peripheral blood mononuclear cells, obtained after pregnancy. Every receptor here comes from a female donor with multiple sclerosis, enrolled in a pregnancy study.

V and J are TRBV2 and TRBJ1-2; no definite D call. This CDR3 is built from 14 residues. Germline CDR1 and CDR2: SNHLY and FYNNEI. V was trimmed by 8 bases and J by 4 bases, leaving 17 bases between them. The CDR3 DNA reads as TGTGCCAGCTCCCCGCCGGAGACGGGCTATGGCTACACCTTC. Protein: CASSPPETGYGYTF.

This rearrangement joins TRBV6-1 to TRBJ1-5; no definite D call. The germline V gene has CDR1 MNHNS and CDR2 SASEGT. CDR3 size: 14 residues. The germline V and J ends were trimmed by 5 bases and 9 bases, with 17 bases remaining between them. CDR3 nucleotides: TGTGCCAGCAGTCCAGGAACGGAGGTTTTGCCCCAGCATTTT. It encodes CASSPGTEVLPQHF.

The V and J genes are TRBV13 and TRBJ1-3, with no clear D. From germline, CDR1 is PRHDT and CDR2 FYEKMQ (reference sequence). The V and J ends lost 0 bases and 0 bases respectively, with 6 bases between them. This CDR3 spans 15 amino acids. The CDR3 is CASSLGEDSGNTIYF. For the CDR3, the DNA is TGTGCCAGCAGCTTAGGGGAGGACTCTGGAAACACCATATATTTT. Based on the CDR3 plus reference TRBV13 and TRBJ1-3, the full variable domain is AAGVIQSPRHLIKEKRETATLKCYPIPRHDTVYWYQQGPGQDPQFLISFYEKMQSDKGSIPDRFSAQQFSDYHSELNMSSLELGDSALYFCASSLGEDSGNTIYFGEGSWLTVV.

The chain links TRBV2 to TRBJ2-7; a possible D gene is TRBD1 (5 bases). CDR1 is SNHLY and CDR2 is FYNNEI in the germline V gene. V shed 3 bases and J shed 1 base, with 7 bases lying between them. The CDR3 is 13 amino acids. CDR3 protein: CASSDRVSYEQYF. CDR3 DNA sequence: TGTGCCAGCAGTGACAGGGTTTCCTACGAGCAGTACTTC.

V and J are TRBV6-1 and TRBJ2-2; D possibly corresponds to TRBD2 (6 bases). CDR1 is MNHNS, CDR2 SASEGT, per germline. The CDR3 runs 18 residues. V was cut by 3 bases and J by 0 bases, with 17 bases left in between. The CDR3 DNA reads as TGTGCCAGCAGTGACGGGACTCGGGCAGGCGCGAACACCGGGGAGCTGTTTTTT. Amino acids: CASSDGTRAGANTGELFF.

The V and J genes are TRBV5-6 and TRBJ2-2, with 9 bases identical to TRBD1. Germline values: CDR1 SGHDT, CDR2 YYEEEE. CDR3 length equals 19 residues. Trimming at V came to 9 bases and at J to 4 bases, leaving 22 bases not matched to a gene. As DNA, the CDR3 is TGTGCCACAACAAAAGAAGCCTTCAAGACAGGGGGAGGCACCGGGGAGCTGTTTTTT. Its protein is CATTKEAFKTGGGTGELFF.

Only one count was recorded for this clone. The chain couples TRBV2 to TRBJ1-1; TRBD1 agrees at 8 bases. Germline CDR1 reads SNHLY; CDR2 reads FYNNEI. J lost 3 bases, V lost 6 bases, and 9 bases had no gene match. This CDR3 contains 15 residues. CDR3 nucleotide sequence: TGTGCCAGCAGCGCAGTGACAGGGGAATACACTGAAGCTTTCTTT. Its protein is CASSAVTGEYTEAFF.

The chain recombines TRBV4-1 with TRBJ2-1; 10 bases agree with TRBD2. The CDR3 runs 16 residues. CDR1 and CDR2 (germline): MGHRA, YSYEKL. V lost 0 bases and J lost 4; bases outside the gene matches: 3. The CDR3 is CASSQEPSGGYNEQFF. In DNA form, the CDR3 reads TGCGCCAGCAGCCAAGAACCTAGCGGGGGATACAATGAGCAGTTCTTC.

The CDR3 coding sequence is TGTGCCAGTACGGGCTACCAGGAGGGTGGAAACACCATATATTTT. Translation: CASTGYQEGGNTIYF. The rearrangement links TRBV19 to TRBJ1-3; D unclear. Germline assignment: CDR1 LNHDA and CDR2 SQIVND (reference sequence). The length of the CDR3 is 15 residues. The germline V and J ends were trimmed by 7 bases and 3 bases, with 16 bases remaining between them.

The rearrangement links TRBV5-4 to TRBJ2-2, with D possibly being TRBD1 (6 bases). V was shortened by 4 bases and J by 5 bases, with 15 bases between the two germline ends. Germline lookup yields CDR1 SGHNT and CDR2 YYREEE (reference sequence). The CDR3 is 15 residues long. The CDR3 spells CASSPYREGTGELFF. As DNA, the CDR3 is TGTGCCAGCAGCCCTTACAGGGAAGGGACCGGGGAGCTGTTTTTT.

V is TRBV25-1 and J is TRBJ1-1; the D gene is possibly TRBD1 (5 bases). The V end was cut by 3 bases, the J end by 2 bases, with 16 bases between. Germline V gene sequence: CDR1 MGHDK, CDR2 SYGVNS. The CDR3 spans 16 residues. The CDR3 reads CASSETTWGDNTEAFF. The CDR3 region has the DNA TGTGCCAGCAGTGAGACCACCTGGGGGGACAACACTGAAGCTTTCTTT.

The chain employs TRBV27 and TRBJ2-3, with 9 positions matching TRBD2. Germline assignment: CDR1 MNHEY and CDR2 SMNVEV (reference sequence). This CDR3 comprises 16 residues. Germline trimming cut 5 bases from V and 5 bases from J; bases unmatched to any gene: 11. CDR3 in DNA: TGTGCCAGCAGTCCACCCCCGGAGCGGGGGGAAGATACGCAGTATTTT. Protein: CASSPPPERGEDTQYF.

In its sample, this clone ranks as medium-sized. This chain uses TRBV7-2 with TRBJ2-5; 8 nucleotides agree with TRBD2. V trimming: 0 bases; J trimming: 1 base; junction bases outside the gene matches: 7. Germline lookup yields CDR1 SGHTA and CDR2 FQGNSA. The CDR3 contains 17 residues. CDR3 protein: CASSLARLAGLQETQYF. CDR3 in DNA: TGTGCCAGCAGCTTAGCGCGGCTAGCGGGCCTCCAAGAGACCCAGTACTTC.

The CDR3 bases are TGTGCCAGCAGTGAAGTTCAGGGGTTAGGGGCACGCCAGCCCCAGCATTTT. This sequence encodes CASSEVQGLGARQPQHF. The V and J genes are TRBV6-1 and TRBJ1-5; D is perhaps TRBD1 (6 bases). Germline assignment: CDR1 MNHNS and CDR2 SASEGT. The CDR3 loop spans 17 amino acids. Trimming stripped 1 base from V and 7 bases from J, with 20 bases between.

This rearrangement joins TRBV30 to TRBJ1-1, with D unclear. V was clipped by 4 bases and J by 0 bases, with 6 bases between them. CDR3 length equals 12 residues. From germline, CDR1 is GTSNPN and CDR2 SVGIG (reference sequence). The CDR3 loop reads CAWNILNTEAFF. The CDR3 nucleotides read TGTGCCTGGAATATTTTGAACACTGAAGCTTTCTTT.

The chain is built from TRBV7-2 and TRBJ1-1; D unclear. The V and J ends lost 7 bases and 1 base respectively, with 7 bases between them. The CDR3 length is 12 residues. CDR1 is SGHTA and CDR2 is FQGNSA in the germline V gene. The CDR3 sequence is CASKRQNTEAFF. Here the CDR3 DNA reads TGTGCCAGCAAGAGGCAGAACACTGAAGCTTTCTTT.

The gene calls are TRBV7-9 and TRBJ2-1; 7 bases agree with TRBD2. CDR1 SEHNR and CDR2 FQNEAQ come from the germline V gene (reference sequence). V was clipped by 0 bases and J by 2 bases; unmatched bases: 4. The CDR3 loop spans 16 amino acids. In DNA, the CDR3 is TGTGCCAGCAGCTTAGCGCTGGCGGGGGCCTACAATGAGCAGTTCTTC. As protein: CASSLALAGAYNEQFF.

DNA of the CDR3: TGTGCCAGCAGTCTTGGACTAGGGACCGGGGAGCTGTTTTTT. Its translation is CASSLGLGTGELFF. V is TRBV6-5 and J is TRBJ2-2; TRBD2 agrees at 7 bases. CDR1 and CDR2 (germline): MNHEY, SVGAGI. The V gene end was trimmed by 5 bases and the J gene end by 5 bases; junction bases not matched to a gene: 5. The CDR3 totals 14 residues.

The genes are TRBV27 and TRBJ1-2; TRBD1 matches at 9 bases. Germline V gene data show CDR1 as MNHEY and CDR2 as SMNVEV (reference sequence). The CDR3 has 15 amino acids. The ends lost 6 bases at V and 4 bases at J; junction bases unmatched: 9. The CDR3 DNA follows: TGTGCCAGCAGCCCATGGACAGGGGTCTTCTATGGCTACACCTTC. It specifies CASSPWTGVFYGYTF.

The sample holds one count of this clone. The V and J genes are TRBV27 and TRBJ2-7; D might be TRBD1 (6 bases). The V and J ends lost 6 bases and 11 bases respectively, with 14 bases between them. Germline lookup yields CDR1 MNHEY and CDR2 SMNVEV (reference sequence). The CDR3 extends over 11 amino acids. The CDR3 spells CASRITQGKYF. The DNA for the CDR3 is TGTGCCAGCAGAATCACACAGGGTAAGTACTTC.

The V call is TRBV5-1, the J call TRBJ1-1; 9 nucleotides agree with TRBD1. The CDR3 loop spans 13 amino acids. V was clipped by 5 bases and J by 5 bases; unmatched bases: 4. Germline V gene lookup returns CDR1 SGHRS and CDR2 YFSETQ. The CDR3 sequence: CASRGQGKTEAFF. In DNA form, the CDR3 reads TGCGCCAGCAGGGGACAGGGAAAGACTGAAGCTTTCTTT.

V is TRBV6-5 and J is TRBJ1-2; D uncertain. The CDR3 is made up of 14 amino acids. The germline CDR1 and CDR2 sequences are MNHEY and SVGAGI. V lost 0 bases to trimming and J lost 4 bases, with 9 bases between them. DNA for the CDR3: TGTGCCAGCAGTTACTCGATTCCTACCTATGGCTACACCTTC. It is translated as CASSYSIPTYGYTF.

The genes are TRBV7-9 and TRBJ1-1, with D possibly being TRBD1 (5 bases). CDR1 is SEHNR and CDR2 is FQNEAQ in the germline V gene (reference sequence). The V and J ends lost 3 bases and 1 base respectively, with 12 bases between them. The CDR3 contains 15 residues. CDR3 nucleotides: TGTGCCAGCAGCTTGCGGAGGGGCCAGAACACTGAAGCTTTCTTT. This sequence encodes CASSLRRGQNTEAFF.

CDR3 amino acids: CASSSTEHNSPLHF. Here the CDR3 DNA reads TGTGCCAGCAGCTCCACAGAGCATAATTCACCCCTCCACTTT. The chain carries TRBV7-9 and TRBJ1-6; D unclear. V gave up 4 bases and J gave up 5 bases, with 9 bases separating them. The germline V gene has CDR1 SEHNR and CDR2 FQNEAQ (reference sequence). There are 14 residues in the CDR3.

The chain carries TRBV7-2 and TRBJ1-1; D is unresolved. CDR1 is SGHTA and CDR2 is FQGNSA in the germline V gene. Trimming pared 1 base from V and 8 bases from J, leaving 8 bases between. This CDR3 comprises 12 residues. CDR3 residues: CASSLGAVEAFF. The CDR3 nucleotides read TGTGCCAGCAGCTTAGGGGCTGTGGAAGCTTTCTTT.

V and J are TRBV27 and TRBJ1-1; TRBD1 agrees at 7 bases. CDR3 length: 15 residues. J gave up 0 bases and V 2 bases, and 3 bases lay outside the gene matches. Germline CDR1 and CDR2: MNHEY and SMNVEV (reference sequence). The CDR3 coding sequence is TGTGCCAGCAGTTTAGGGACAGACATGAACACTGAAGCTTTCTTT. This gives the protein CASSLGTDMNTEAFF.